These 5 T cell receptor beta chains were sequenced from one sample in a study of regulatory T cells in long-lasting Graves disease. Building the TCR beta libraries relied on iRepertoire HTBI primers, and CDR3 regions underwent Arm-PCR. A single record per CDR3 protein comes from TCRdb applying MiXCR to the multiplex PCR reads. The profile covers a few hundred thousand distinct CDR3 sequences, with 15% to 20% appearing a single time and 20% to 25% taken by the ten largest. Time point denoted: newly diagnosed GD, antithyroid drugs for less than 3 months. Extracted RNA from PBMCs served as the source of the TCR library. These data also featured in a second study, about T cells in Graves' hyperthyroidism and ophthalmopathy.

Here the sequenced sample was peripheral blood mononuclear cells (PBMCs), taken at new diagnosis, from a patient treated with antithyroid drugs. Every receptor here comes from a woman aged 18-29 years with Graves disease.

The table lists this clonotype with many counts. The chain combines TRBV6-2 or TRBV6-3 with TRBJ2-1; D is possibly TRBD1 (6 bases). Germline V gene sequence: CDR1 MNHEY, CDR2 SVGEGT. CDR3 size: 19 residues. V lost 5 bases to trimming and J lost 0 bases, with 23 bases between them. The CDR3 reads CASSEARRGSRSSYNEQFF. The CDR3 DNA reads as TGTGCCAGCAGTGAGGCGCGAAGGGGGTCCAGGAGCTCCTACAATGAGCAGTTCTTC.

This clonotype was picked up a small number of times. This may be a read error, as it is one base from a much larger clone. V usage is TRBV12-3 or TRBV12-4 and J usage is TRBJ2-7; tentatively, D is TRBD1 (6 bases). This CDR3 region has 15 residues. The CDR3 here is CAGSLRTVGAREQYF. The CDR3 DNA reads TGTGCCGGCAGTTTAAGGACAGTAGGCGCTAGGGAGCAGTACTTC.

The chain joins TRBV5-1 to TRBJ2-1; D may be TRBD1 (6 bases). Germline V gene lookup returns CDR1 SGHRS and CDR2 YFSETQ. V dropped 1 base and J dropped 7 bases, with 15 bases sitting between them. The length of the CDR3 is 15 residues. The CDR3 spells CASSLSQGRKNEQFF. The CDR3, as DNA: TGCGCCAGCAGCTTGTCCCAGGGGCGGAAGAATGAGCAGTTCTTC.

This clonotype turned up a few times. This rearrangement joins TRBV30 to TRBJ2-2; D is ambiguous. There are 13 residues in the CDR3. In germline, CDR1 is GTSNPN, CDR2 SVGIG (reference sequence). Trimming removed 1 base at V and 3 bases at J, with 6 bases between. CDR3 amino acids: CAWSEQYTGELFF. The CDR3 DNA reads TGTGCCTGGAGTGAACAATACACCGGGGAGCTGTTTTTT.

This rearrangement joins TRBV7-9 to TRBJ2-3; D is unresolved. Trimming took off 5 bases at V and 2 bases at J, with 17 bases between the two ends. Germline CDR1 is SEHNR and CDR2 is FQNEAQ (reference sequence). The CDR3 is 16 amino acids. CDR3 sequence reads: CASSKWDFKTTDTQYF. The CDR3 region has the DNA TGTGCCAGCAGCAAGTGGGATTTTAAGACCACAGATACGCAGTATTTT.